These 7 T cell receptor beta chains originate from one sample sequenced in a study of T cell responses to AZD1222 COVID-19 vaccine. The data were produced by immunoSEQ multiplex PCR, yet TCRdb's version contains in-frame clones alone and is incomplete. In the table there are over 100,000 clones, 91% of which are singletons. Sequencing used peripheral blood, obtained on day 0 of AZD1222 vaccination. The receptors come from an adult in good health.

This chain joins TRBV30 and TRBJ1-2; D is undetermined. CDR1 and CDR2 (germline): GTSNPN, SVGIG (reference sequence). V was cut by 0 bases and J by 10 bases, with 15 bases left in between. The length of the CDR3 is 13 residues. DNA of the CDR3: TGTGCCTGGAGTGTGGGATTTATCGAAGCCTACACCTTC. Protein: CAWSVGFIEAYTF.

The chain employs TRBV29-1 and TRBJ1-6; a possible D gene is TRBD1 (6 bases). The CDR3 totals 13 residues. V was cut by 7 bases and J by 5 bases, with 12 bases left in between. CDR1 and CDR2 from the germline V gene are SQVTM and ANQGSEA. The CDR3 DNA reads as TGCAGCGCGCGGGCAGGGGATAATTCACCCCTCCACTTT. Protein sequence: CSARAGDNSPLHF.

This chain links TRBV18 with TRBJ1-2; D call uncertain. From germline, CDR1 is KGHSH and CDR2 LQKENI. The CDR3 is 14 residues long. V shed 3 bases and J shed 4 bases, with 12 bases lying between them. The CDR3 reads CASSPPGVPYGYTF. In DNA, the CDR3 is TGTGCCAGCTCACCTCCCGGGGTACCCTATGGCTACACCTTC. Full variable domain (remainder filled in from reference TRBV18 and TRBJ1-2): NAGVMQNPRHLVRRRGQEARLRCSPMKGHSHVYWYRQLPEEGLKFMVYLQKENIIDESGMPKERFSAEFPKEGPSILRIQQVVRGDSAAYFCASSPPGVPYGYTFGSGTRLTVV.

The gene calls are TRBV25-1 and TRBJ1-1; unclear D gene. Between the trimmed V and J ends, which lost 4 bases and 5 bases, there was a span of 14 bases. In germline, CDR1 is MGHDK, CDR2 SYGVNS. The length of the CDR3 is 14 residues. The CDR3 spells CASSAHAEGTEAFF. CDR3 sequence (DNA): TGTGCCAGCAGTGCACACGCCGAAGGGACTGAAGCTTTCTTT.

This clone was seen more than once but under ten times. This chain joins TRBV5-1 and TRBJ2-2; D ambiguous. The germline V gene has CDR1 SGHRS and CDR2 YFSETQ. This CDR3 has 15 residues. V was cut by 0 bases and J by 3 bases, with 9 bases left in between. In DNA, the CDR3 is TGCGCCAGCAGCTTGGGACAATCCCACACCGGGGAGCTGTTTTTT. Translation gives CASSLGQSHTGELFF.

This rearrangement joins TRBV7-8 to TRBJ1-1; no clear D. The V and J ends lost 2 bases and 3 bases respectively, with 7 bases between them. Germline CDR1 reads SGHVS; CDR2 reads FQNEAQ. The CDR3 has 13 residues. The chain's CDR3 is CASSLSPDTEAFF. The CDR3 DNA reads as TGTGCCAGCAGCTTAAGCCCGGACACTGAAGCTTTCTTT.

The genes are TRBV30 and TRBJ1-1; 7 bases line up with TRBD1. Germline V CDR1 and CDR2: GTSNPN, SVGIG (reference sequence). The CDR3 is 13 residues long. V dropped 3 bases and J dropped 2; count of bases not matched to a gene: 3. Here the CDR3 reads CAWSTGANTEAFF. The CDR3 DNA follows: TGTGCCTGGAGCACAGGGGCAAACACTGAAGCTTTCTTT.